The 14 T cell receptor beta chains in this list originate from one sample, sequenced in a study of T-cell memory formation after mild COVID-19 (dated by TCRdb to the early 2020s). Libraries were constructed by 5' RACE. Sequencing used an Illumina NovaSeq 6000. TCRdb itself trimmed the public reads at Q25 with fastp, ran MiXCR and retained productive beta chains. Each entry is one CDR3 protein sequence, shown with its most common DNA and genes. The table for this sample lists under 70,000 distinct CDR3 sequences; over 8.5% of them were counted only once. The top ten hold 1.1% of the sample. What was sequenced was PBMCs or a T cell subset sorted from them (not recorded which). These receptors originate from a man aged 18 to 29 who had mild COVID-19 (a few samples of this study predate the infection). The sample titles of this study are shuffled in the database, so cell type and time point are left out; the donor was told from shared clones.

This clonotype was seen repeatedly, ten times or more. J is TRBJ2-2 and V is TRBV5-1; 9 nucleotides agree with TRBD1. The V gene end was trimmed by 4 bases and the J gene end by 4 bases; junction bases not matched to a gene: 2. The CDR3 is 14 residues long. Germline V gene data show CDR1 as SGHRS and CDR2 as YFSETQ. CDR3 sequence (DNA): TGCGCCAGCAGCACGGGACAGGGCACCGGGGAGCTGTTTTTT. It specifies CASSTGQGTGELFF.

This clonotype was counted only a few times. This chain joins TRBV7-2 and TRBJ2-1; D tentatively reads TRBD1 or TRBD2 (5 bases each). Germline assignment: CDR1 SGHTA and CDR2 FQGNSA. The CDR3 runs 15 residues. The V gene lost 6 bases and the J gene lost 5 bases, with 17 bases spanning the gap. CDR3 in DNA: TGTGCCAGCAGACTCGGGACGGAGGTTAACAATGAGCAGTTCTTC. Protein sequence: CASRLGTEVNNEQFF.

This clonotype came up a few times. The gene calls are TRBV5-1 and TRBJ2-2; TRBD2 matches at 8 bases. V dropped 2 bases and J dropped 5; count of bases not matched to a gene: 2. CDR1 and CDR2 (germline): SGHRS, YFSETQ. CDR3 length: 14 amino acids. The CDR3 loop reads CASSFAGGTGELFF. CDR3 in DNA: TGCGCCAGCAGCTTCGCGGGGGGAACCGGGGAGCTGTTTTTT.

The rearrangement uses TRBV24-1 and TRBJ2-1; 9 bases are shared with TRBD2. The germline CDR1 and CDR2 sequences are KGHDR and SFDVKD. V gave up 1 base and J gave up 3 bases; unmatched junction bases: 3. This CDR3 contains 16 residues. The CDR3 sequence is CATSDLVAGVYNEQFF. The CDR3 DNA is TGTGCCACCAGTGATTTAGTAGCGGGGGTCTACAATGAGCAGTTCTTC.

The table lists this clonotype with many counts. This chain links TRBV5-5 with TRBJ2-1, with D perhaps TRBD2 (6 bases). CDR1 and CDR2 from the germline V gene are SGHKS and YYEKEE (reference sequence). This CDR3 spans 15 amino acids. V gave up 5 bases and J gave up 0 bases, with 12 bases separating them. The CDR3 protein is CASRRLDGSYNEQFF. DNA of the CDR3: TGTGCCAGCAGGCGACTAGACGGCTCCTACAATGAGCAGTTCTTC.

This clonotype occurred many times. The V call is TRBV7-2, the J call TRBJ2-7, with 7 bases matching TRBD2. J was trimmed by 4 bases and V by 2 bases; bases with no gene match: 2. This CDR3 contains 13 residues. Germline V gene sequence: CDR1 SGHTA, CDR2 FQGNSA. The CDR3 nucleotides are TGTGCCAGCAGCTTACAGCGGGGTTACGAGCAGTACTTC. It encodes CASSLQRGYEQYF. Together with reference TRBV7-2 and TRBJ2-7, the CDR3 gives the full variable domain: GAGVSQSPSNKVTEKGKDVELRCDPISGHTALYWYRQSLGQGLEFLIYFQGNSAPDKSGLPSDRFSAERTGGSVSTLTIQRTQQEDSAVYLCASSLQRGYEQYFGPGTRLTVT.

This chain joins TRBV6-5 and TRBJ2-3; D is unresolved. Germline CDR1 MNHEY, CDR2 SVGAGI. V dropped 2 bases and J dropped 5 bases, with 11 bases sitting between them. The CDR3 is 14 amino acids. CDR3 residues: CASSYVGLVDTQYF. CDR3 nucleotide sequence: TGTGCCAGCAGTTACGTAGGGTTGGTAGATACGCAGTATTTT.

Only a few counts were recorded for this clonotype. The rearrangement joins TRBV7-2 to TRBJ1-5; no reliable D call. V shed 2 bases and J shed 2 bases, with 7 bases lying between them. CDR1 and CDR2 (germline): SGHTA, FQGNSA. The CDR3 is made up of 14 amino acids. The CDR3 sequence: CASSLNRGNQPQHF. In DNA form, the CDR3 reads TGTGCCAGCAGCTTAAATCGCGGCAATCAGCCCCAGCATTTT.

This clonotype has a handful of counts. The junction differs from germline at one of its ends, possibly a read error. The chain employs TRBV7-7 and TRBJ2-3; the match to TRBD2 covers 10 bases. This CDR3 contains 16 residues. CDR1 is SSHAT and CDR2 is FNYEAQ in the germline V gene (reference sequence). The CDR3 sequence: CASSLRSGGRTDTQYF. DNA for the CDR3: TGTGCTAGCAGCTTGCGTAGCGGGGGGCGCACAGATACGCAGTATTTT.

The rearrangement uses TRBV18 and TRBJ2-2; D is unclear. The V gene's germline CDR1 is KGHSH and CDR2 LQKENI. Trimming removed 6 bases at V and 5 bases at J, with 4 bases between. The CDR3 spans 11 residues. The CDR3, as DNA: TGTGCCAGCTCTCCTACCGGGGAGCTGTTTTTT. Amino acid sequence: CASSPTGELFF.

Notes on this clonotype: A much more abundant neighbour one base away suggests this may be a read error. The chain couples TRBV30 to TRBJ2-5, with unresolved D. CDR1 and CDR2 from the germline V gene are GTSNPN and SVGIG (reference sequence). With 7 bases removed from V and 5 bases from J, the gap between germline ends came to 17 bases. This CDR3 contains 13 residues. The CDR3 reads CASAFDSRETQYF. CDR3 in DNA: TGTGCCTCCGCTTTCGATAGCCGGGAGACCCAGTACTTC.

This clonotype was seen a handful of times. This chain uses TRBV29-1 with TRBJ2-3; no firm D call. The CDR3 loop spans 13 amino acids. The germline V gene encodes CDR1 SQVTM and CDR2 ANQGSEA. Trimming removed 6 bases at V and 1 base at J, with 11 bases between. CDR3 amino acids: CSVIPSGTDTQYF. The CDR3 DNA is TGCAGCGTAATTCCGAGCGGCACAGATACGCAGTATTTT.

A few counts support this clonotype. The chain is built from TRBV4-2 and TRBJ1-6; D is perhaps TRBD1 (5 bases). Germline assignment: CDR1 LGHNA and CDR2 YNFKEQ. Deletions cut 4 bases from V and 6 bases from J, with 13 bases between. The CDR3 is 15 residues long. The CDR3 protein is CASSPGGRINSPLHF. The CDR3 DNA is TGTGCCAGCAGCCCGGGGGGTCGGATTAATTCACCCCTCCACTTT.

This clonotype has a count of ten or more. The chain links TRBV2 to TRBJ1-1; perhaps TRBD1 as D (5 bases). V was pared by 8 bases and J by 11 bases, with 18 bases between. This CDR3 is 12 amino acids long. Germline V gives CDR1 SNHLY, CDR2 FYNNEI. The CDR3 DNA follows: TGTGCCAGCCTCCCTCCGGGACCCTTGGCTTTCTTT. It is translated as CASLPPGPLAFF.